This T cell receptor beta chain was documented in a study of blood T cell repertoires in COVID-19. Methods used by the authors: Amplification of reference gene primers was used by the study to estimate nucleated cell counts. Libraries were prepared by immunoSEQ multiplex PCR; TCRdb keeps only in-frame clonotypes and omits some of them. V and J calls and clone size are those listed in that table; D and trimming were worked out from the DNA. The profile shows some 110,000 clones, approximately 80% of them singletons. V was cut by 3 bases and J by 2 bases, with 8 bases left in between. Germline V CDR1 and CDR2: SGHTA, FQGNSA. There are 14 residues in the CDR3.

V is TRBV7-2 and J is TRBJ2-1; maybe TRBD1 (5 bases). The clonotype was recovered from a man between 45 and 60 years old with acute or convalescent COVID-19. Sequenced: peripheral blood. The CDR3 here is CASSFSGTYNEQFF. Here the CDR3 DNA reads TGTGCCAGCAGCTTTTCAGGGACCTACAATGAGCAGTTCTTC. Full variable domain (remainder filled in from reference TRBV7-2 and TRBJ2-1): GAGVSQSPSNKVTEKGKDVELRCDPISGHTALYWYRQSLGQGLEFLIYFQGNSAPDKSGLPSDRFSAERTGGSVSTLTIQRTQQEDSAVYLCASSFSGTYNEQFFGPGTRLTVL.